This is a list of T cell receptor beta chains from one sample in a study of cytomegalovirus exposure and HLA in healthy donors. TCRdb's copy holds only in-frame clones and misses some; the assay was immunoSEQ multiplex PCR. The sample has 150,000 to 200,000 clones, about 80% seen once. The source material was PBMCs. Source of these receptors: a woman in her thirties in good health and CMV-seronegative. CDR3s include the opening cysteine and the closing phenylalanine or tryptophan. The D gene is left open where the match is weak. A row's size may be missing; if present it is once, few, many or a size class.

j_gene,v_gene,d_gene,abundance,CDR3nt,CDR3aa
TRBJ1-1,TRBV7-2,NA,NA,TGTGCCAGCAGCTCGTGGTCCCTAAACACTGAAGCTTTCTTT,CASSSWSLNTEAFF
TRBJ2-7,TRBV19,NA,NA,TGTGCCAGTAGTCTCCAACAGGGTCTGGGGTACGAGCAGTACTTC,CASSLQQGLGYEQYF
TRBJ1-2,TRBV18,NA,NA,TGTGCCAGCTCCCTAGGAGGTACGGGGACTAACTATGGCTACACCTTC,CASSLGGTGTNYGYTF
TRBJ2-5,TRBV27,TRBD2,NA,TGTGCCAGCAGTGAGAGGCTAGCGGGGGTGGAAGGGGAGTACTTC,CASSERLAGVEGEYF
TRBJ2-5,TRBV6-6,NA,NA,TGTGCCAGCAGTAGCGGACGAGAGACCCAGTACTTC,CASSSGRETQYF
TRBJ1-5,TRBV28,TRBD1,NA,TGTGCCAGCAGTTTAAGGCAGGGGGGCAATCAGCCCCAGCATTTT,CASSLRQGGNQPQHF
TRBJ1-4,TRBV15,NA,NA,TGTGCCACCAGCAGAGACGGAGTGGCCCGGGCGGGACTGTTTTTT,CATSRDGVARAGLFF
TRBJ1-4,TRBV2,TRBD1,NA,TGTGCCAGCAGGCCGCTATTACAGGGGGACGTTGATGAAAAACTGTTTTTT,CASRPLLQGDVDEKLFF
TRBJ2-3,TRBV30,NA,NA,TGTGCCTGGAGTACAAGAGGTCCTACGCAGTATTTT,CAWSTRGPTQYF
TRBJ2-5,TRBV25-1,NA,NA,TGTGCCAGCAGCCCCCGATGGGGGGAATTAGAGACCCAGTACTTC,CASSPRWGELETQYF
TRBJ1-1,TRBV28,NA,NA,TGTGCCAGCAGTTTGAACAGGGTACGGAAAGCTTTCTTT,CASSLNRVRKAFF
TRBJ1-5,TRBV28,NA,NA,TGTGCCAGCAGTTGGGGGGGAAGCCGCAATCAGCCCCAGCATTTT,CASSWGGSRNQPQHF
TRBJ2-7,TRBV10-1,NA,once,TGCGCCAGCAGCACTGGAGCAGGGGCCTACGAGCAGTACTTC,CASSTGAGAYEQYF
TRBJ2-7,TRBV28,NA,NA,TGTGCCAGCAGTTTAGCAGGGGAAGGCTCCTACGAGCAGTACTTC,CASSLAGEGSYEQYF
TRBJ2-7,TRBV7-9,TRBD2,NA,TGTTCCAGCAAAAACTCTAGCGGCCCACGTCCCTTCGAGCAGTACTTC,CSSKNSSGPRPFEQYF
TRBJ2-3,TRBV14,TRBD1,NA,TGTGCCAGCAGCCCGACAGGGGTGGGGGATACGCAGTATTTT,CASSPTGVGDTQYF
TRBJ1-3,TRBV28,TRBD1,NA,TGTGCCAGCAGGTTCCGGGACAGGGGCACTGGAAACACCATATATTTT,CASRFRDRGTGNTIYF
TRBJ2-7,TRBV9,TRBD2,NA,TGTGCCAGCAGCGTAGGGACTGGGGTAGCGGGAGCTCCATACGAGCAGTACTTC,CASSVGTGVAGAPYEQYF
TRBJ1-2,TRBV9,NA,NA,TGTGCCAGCAGCGTAGCTACTACGATGACAGGTGATGGCTACACCTTC,CASSVATTMTGDGYTF
TRBJ2-2,TRBV11-2,NA,NA,TGTGCCAGCAGCTTACAGGGAGGCACCGGGGAGCTGTTTTTT,CASSLQGGTGELFF
TRBJ1-3,TRBV9,NA,NA,TGTGCCAGCAGCTTAATTAGAGACGGAGTTGAAGGAAACACCATATATTTT,CASSLIRDGVEGNTIYF
TRBJ2-7,TRBV4-2,TRBD1,NA,TGTGCCAGCAGCCTACAGACAGGGGATGACGAGCAGTACTTC,CASSLQTGDDEQYF
TRBJ1-1,TRBV28,NA,NA,TGTGCCAGCAGTTTGCGGGGGGCGAGGACTGAAGCTTTCTTT,CASSLRGARTEAFF
TRBJ2-3,TRBV4-1,NA,NA,TGCGCCAGCAGCCAAGATTTGGGGGGAATTGAGGATACGCAGTATTTT,CASSQDLGGIEDTQYF